The 8 T cell receptor beta chains presented below share a single source sample, sequenced in a study of blood T cell repertoires in COVID-19 (dated by TCRdb to 2020 to 2021). Library creation used the immunoSEQ multiplex PCR assay. TCRdb's version of the immuneACCESS table is confined to in-frame rearrangements and falls short of the full clone set. An unresolved V gene accounts for under half of the shortfall where checked; the remainder is of unknown origin. Present in this sample are 140,000 to 150,000 clones, 88% of which were seen just once. In total, the top ten clones hold about 2.3% of the sample. Sequenced: peripheral blood. Every receptor here comes from a human donor in a cohort sampled during active COVID-19.

This clone was counted only a few times. This chain uses TRBV5-4 with TRBJ2-7, with 10 bases that match TRBD2. The trim removed 0 bases at V and 5 bases at J, leaving 11 bases unmatched. Per germline, CDR1 SGHNT and CDR2 YYREEE (reference sequence). This CDR3 has 17 amino acids. CDR3 region: CASSLDPAGGVLDEQYF. CDR3 nucleotides: TGTGCCAGCAGCTTGGACCCAGCGGGGGGGGTCTTGGACGAGCAGTACTTC. The full variable domain, rest sourced from reference TRBV5-4 and TRBJ2-7, is ETGVTQSPTHLIKTRGQQVTLRCSSQSGHNTVSWYQQALGQGPQFIFQYYREEENGRGNFPPRFSGLQFPNYSSELNVNALELDDSALYLCASSLDPAGGVLDEQYFGPGTRLTVT.

This clone was seen only once. The gene calls are TRBV5-1 and TRBJ2-2; the D is unclear. Per germline, CDR1 SGHRS and CDR2 YFSETQ. The CDR3 covers 15 residues. V shed 0 bases and J shed 0 bases, with 6 bases lying between them. The CDR3 nucleotides read TGCGCCAGCAGCTTGGGCGGATCGAACACCGGGGAGCTGTTTTTT. Encoded protein: CASSLGGSNTGELFF.

The chain links TRBV7-2 to TRBJ1-4; TRBD1 aligns across 9 bases. Germline values: CDR1 SGHTA, CDR2 FQGNSA. The CDR3 extends over 16 amino acids. Trimming at V came to 0 bases and at J to 8 bases, leaving 7 bases not matched to a gene. The CDR3 coding sequence is TGTGCCAGCAGCTTAGCGGCGACAGGACAGGGGGAAAAACTGTTTTTT. This encodes CASSLAATGQGEKLFF. The full variable domain, rest sourced from reference TRBV7-2 and TRBJ1-4, is GAGVSQSPSNKVTEKGKDVELRCDPISGHTALYWYRQSLGQGLEFLIYFQGNSAPDKSGLPSDRFSAERTGGSVSTLTIQRTQQEDSAVYLCASSLAATGQGEKLFFGSGTQLSVL.

V and J are TRBV6-2 or TRBV6-3 and TRBJ1-5, with 10 nucleotides matching TRBD1. Losses at the gene ends were 5 bases for V and 7 bases for J; bases not matched to a gene: 8. The germline CDR1 and CDR2 sequences are MNHEY and SVGEGT. This CDR3 is 15 amino acids long. CDR3 region: CASSQGGQGRQPQHF. DNA for the CDR3: TGTGCCAGCAGTCAGGGGGGACAGGGGCGGCAGCCCCAGCATTTT.

This clone was seen only once. This chain joins TRBV19 and TRBJ1-1; D may be TRBD1 (6 bases). Germline V CDR1 and CDR2: LNHDA, SQIVND (reference sequence). Trimming pared 4 bases from V and 0 bases from J, leaving 12 bases between. The CDR3 is 15 amino acids. Written as DNA, the CDR3 is TGTGCCAGTAGTACCCAGGGGTGGATGAACACTGAAGCTTTCTTT. It codes for CASSTQGWMNTEAFF.

This rearrangement joins TRBV15 to TRBJ2-1, with D possibly being TRBD1 (5 bases). CDR3 size: 16 residues. The germline V gene has CDR1 LNHNV and CDR2 YYDKDF (reference sequence). Deletions cut 2 bases from V and 4 bases from J, with 15 bases between. CDR3 residues: CATSRFLGAEYNEQFF. CDR3 DNA sequence: TGTGCCACCAGCAGATTTTTAGGGGCAGAATACAATGAGCAGTTCTTC. Complete variable domain (other parts from reference TRBV15 and TRBJ2-1): DAMVIQNPRYQVTQFGKPVTLSCSQTLNHNVMYWYQQKSSQAPKLLFHYYDKDFNNEADTPDNFQSRRPNTSFCFLDIRSPGLGDTAMYLCATSRFLGAEYNEQFFGPGTRLTVL.

The rearrangement uses TRBV6-1 and TRBJ2-7; maybe TRBD1 (5 bases). This CDR3 comprises 14 residues. V lost 2 bases to trimming and J lost 1 base, with 9 bases between them. Germline V CDR1 and CDR2: MNHNS, SASEGT. The CDR3 protein is CASSEQGTSYEQYF. The CDR3 DNA follows: TGTGCCAGCAGTGAACAGGGAACATCCTACGAGCAGTACTTC.

The V call is TRBV3-1 (or the pseudogene TRBV3-2), the J call TRBJ2-7; 7 nucleotides align to TRBD1. Germline-derived CDR1 and CDR2 are LGHDT and YNNKEL (reference sequence). Losses at the gene ends were 1 base for V and 8 bases for J; bases not matched to a gene: 2. This CDR3 comprises 12 residues. The CDR3 nucleotides are TGTGCCAGCAGCCAAGGGGACAGACAGCAGTACTTC. Translating gives CASSQGDRQQYF.